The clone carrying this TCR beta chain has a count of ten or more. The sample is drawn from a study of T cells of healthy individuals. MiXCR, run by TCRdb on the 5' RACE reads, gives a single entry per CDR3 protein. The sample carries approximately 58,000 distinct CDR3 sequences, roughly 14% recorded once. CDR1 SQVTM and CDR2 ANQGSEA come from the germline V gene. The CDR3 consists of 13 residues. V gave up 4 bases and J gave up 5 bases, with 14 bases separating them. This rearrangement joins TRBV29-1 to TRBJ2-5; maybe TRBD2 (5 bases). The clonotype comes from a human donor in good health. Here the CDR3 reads CSVGGGRSETQYF. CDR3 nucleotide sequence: TGCAGCGTTGGGGGTGGGAGAAGCGAGACCCAGTACTTC.